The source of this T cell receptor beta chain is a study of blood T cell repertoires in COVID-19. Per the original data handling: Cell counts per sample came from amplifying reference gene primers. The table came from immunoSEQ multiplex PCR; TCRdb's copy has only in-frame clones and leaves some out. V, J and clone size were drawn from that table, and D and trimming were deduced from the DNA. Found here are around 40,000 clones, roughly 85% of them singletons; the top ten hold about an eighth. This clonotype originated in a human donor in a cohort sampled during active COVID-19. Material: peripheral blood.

For the CDR3, the DNA is TGTGCCAGCAGCGTCTCGGCCTACAGGGGCACAGATACGCAGTATTTT. Its protein is CASSVSAYRGTDTQYF. The chain recombines TRBV9 with TRBJ2-3, with a weak D call TRBD1 (6 bases). The CDR3 sequence is 16 residues long. The V gene's germline CDR1 is SGDLS and CDR2 YYNGEE. Trimming took 2 bases from V and 1 from J, leaving 14 bases between them.